The 22 T cell receptor beta chains below come from one sample, sequenced in a study of blood T cell repertoires in COVID-19. Clones were read by immunoSEQ multiplex PCR, and TCRdb kept only the in-frame ones, dropping some. The repertoire holds some 66,000 clones, approximately 79% seen once, with 5% to 7.5% in the top ten. Sequenced sample: peripheral blood. These receptors all stem from a man in his 60s with acute or convalescent COVID-19.

This CDR3 is CASSRGWGANVLTF. CDR3 sequence (DNA): TGTGCCAGTAGTCGCGGGTGGGGGGCCAACGTCCTGACTTTC. The V and J genes are TRBV19 and TRBJ2-6; maybe TRBD2 (5 bases). The V gene lost 5 bases and the J gene lost 4 bases, with 9 bases spanning the gap. The V gene's germline CDR1 is LNHDA and CDR2 SQIVND (reference sequence). The CDR3 is made up of 14 amino acids.

The chain recombines TRBV2 with TRBJ2-3; TRBD2 aligns across 8 bases. Looked up from germline, CDR1 is SNHLY and CDR2 is FYNNEI. Unmatched junction bases numbered 13, after V lost 8 bases and J lost 6 bases. This CDR3 region has 15 residues. Here the CDR3 DNA reads TGTGCCAGCGGAGCAGCGGGGGCCAGTGGGGATACGCAGTATTTT. The encoded protein is CASGAAGASGDTQYF. Drawing the rest from reference TRBV2 and TRBJ2-3, the complete variable domain is EPEVTQTPSHQVTQMGQEVILRCVPISNHLYFYWYRQILGQKVEFLVSFYNNEISEKSEIFDDQFSVERPDGSNFTLKIRSTKLEDSAMYFCASGAAGASGDTQYFGPGTRLTVL.

The V gene is TRBV7-9, the J gene TRBJ1-5; 7 bases line up with TRBD1. V lost 1 base and J lost 8; bases outside the gene matches: 8. CDR3 length: 15 amino acids. The germline CDR1 and CDR2 sequences are SEHNR and FQNEAQ (reference sequence). The CDR3 reads CASSLGGGSTEPQHF. The DNA of the CDR3 is TGTGCCAGCAGCTTAGGAGGGGGCAGTACCGAGCCCCAGCATTTT.

The chain employs TRBV7-2 and TRBJ2-6, with 9 bases matching TRBD1. V gave up 0 bases and J gave up 3 bases; unmatched junction bases: 3. Per the germline V gene, CDR1 is SGHTA and CDR2 is FQGNSA. CDR3 length: 17 amino acids. Here the CDR3 reads CASSLAQGAIGANVLTF. The CDR3 bases are TGTGCCAGCAGCTTAGCACAGGGGGCAATTGGGGCCAACGTCCTGACTTTC.

The V call is TRBV18, the J call TRBJ2-7; 9 bases map to TRBD1. The CDR3 is made up of 15 amino acids. V shed 2 bases and J 2 bases; nucleotides not matched to a gene: 4. Germline V lookup: CDR1 KGHSH, CDR2 LQKENI. The CDR3 here is CASSPGDRATYEQYF. CDR3 nucleotides: TGTGCCAGCTCACCAGGGGACAGGGCGACCTACGAGCAGTACTTC. Together with reference TRBV18 and TRBJ2-7, the CDR3 gives the full variable domain: NAGVMQNPRHLVRRRGQEARLRCSPMKGHSHVYWYRQLPEEGLKFMVYLQKENIIDESGMPKERFSAEFPKEGPSILRIQQVVRGDSAAYFCASSPGDRATYEQYFGPGTRLTVT.

This clone was observed once. The CDR3 protein is CASSIGTFNYGYTF. The CDR3 DNA reads as TGTGCCAGTAGTATCGGGACATTTAACTATGGCTACACCTTC. The chain combines TRBV19 with TRBJ1-2, with a weak D call TRBD1 (6 bases). CDR3 length: 14 residues. The germline CDR1 and CDR2 sequences are LNHDA and SQIVND (reference sequence). V was cut by 3 bases and J by 1 base, with 9 bases left in between.

The sample holds a few counts of this clone. CDR3 protein: CASTSTGGNQPQHF. The DNA for the CDR3 is TGTGCCAGCACCTCAACAGGGGGTAATCAGCCCCAGCATTTT. The chain recombines TRBV2 with TRBJ1-5; 8 positions match TRBD1. The CDR3 has 14 amino acids. Germline V lookup: CDR1 SNHLY, CDR2 FYNNEI. Trimming took 7 bases from V and 4 from J; bases not matched to a gene: 6.

The chain has TRBV10-2 and TRBJ2-7; D is undetermined. The CDR3 is 12 residues long. CDR1 and CDR2 (germline): WSHSY, SAAADI. V lost 6 bases and J lost 0, with 6 bases in between. In DNA form, the CDR3 reads TGCGCCAGCAGACTCGGCTCCTACGAGCAGTACTTC. Protein: CASRLGSYEQYF.

This chain links TRBV19 with TRBJ1-6; D remains unclear. The CDR3 extends over 17 amino acids. Germline V lookup: CDR1 LNHDA, CDR2 SQIVND (reference sequence). Trimming took 3 bases from V and 0 from J, leaving 12 bases between them. CDR3 sequence reads: CASSMFEGSSYNSPLHF. The CDR3 nucleotides read TGTGCCAGTAGTATGTTCGAAGGGAGCTCCTATAATTCACCCCTCCACTTT.

The chain carries TRBV2 and TRBJ1-4; TRBD1 matches 8 bases. The J segment lost 4 bases and the V segment lost 6 bases, leaving 4 bases of the junction unmatched. The germline V gene has CDR1 SNHLY and CDR2 FYNNEI. The CDR3 spans 14 residues. CDR3 region: CASRYRGDNEKLFF. As DNA, the CDR3 is TGTGCCAGCAGATACAGGGGGGATAATGAAAAACTGTTTTTT.

The chain recombines TRBV5-1 with TRBJ1-5, with no clear D. V was clipped by 0 bases and J by 6 bases, with 7 bases between them. The V gene's germline CDR1 is SGHRS and CDR2 YFSETQ. This CDR3 is 13 amino acids long. CDR3 nucleotides: TGCGCCAGCAGCTTGGAAGGAGGTCAGCCCCAGCATTTT. Its protein product is CASSLEGGQPQHF.

This clone was observed once. The chain is built from TRBV14 and TRBJ2-1; 13 bases map to TRBD2. Germline CDR1 SGHDN, CDR2 FVKESK. Trimming cost V 3 bases and J 9 bases; bases outside gene matches: 8. The CDR3 sequence is 16 residues long. Here the CDR3 reads CASSHLLAGGPVEQFF. CDR3 coding DNA: TGTGCCAGCAGCCATTTACTAGCGGGGGGGCCGGTTGAGCAGTTCTTC.

The CDR3 sequence is CAWSVLRTGVTEAFF. The DNA of the CDR3 is TGTGCCTGGAGTGTACTGCGGACAGGGGTAACTGAAGCTTTCTTT. The J gene is TRBJ1-1, the V gene TRBV30; 9 positions agree with TRBD1. The CDR3 runs 15 residues. The V gene end was trimmed by 0 bases and the J gene end by 5 bases; junction bases not matched to a gene: 7. Germline V gene lookup returns CDR1 GTSNPN and CDR2 SVGIG (reference sequence).

The chain has TRBV10-3 and TRBJ1-2, with 10 bases aligning to TRBD1. The CDR3 is 12 residues long. Trimming at V came to 11 bases and at J to 5 bases, leaving 5 bases not matched to a gene. CDR1 and CDR2 (germline): ENHRY, SYGVKD. The DNA for the CDR3 is TGTGCCGCGGGACAGGGGATTTATGGCTACACCTTC. It is translated as CAAGQGIYGYTF.

This chain joins TRBV7-9 and TRBJ2-5, with D tentatively TRBD1 (6 bases). With 5 bases removed from V and 5 bases from J, the gap between germline ends came to 12 bases. The CDR3 has 13 residues. Germline CDR1 is SEHNR and CDR2 is FQNEAQ (reference sequence). The CDR3 coding sequence is TGTGCCAGCAGCCCAGGGGTTCTTGAGACCCAGTACTTC. Protein sequence: CASSPGVLETQYF.

The chain is built from TRBV10-1 and TRBJ1-1, with a possible D match to TRBD1 (6 bases). The CDR3 is made up of 17 amino acids. CDR1 and CDR2 from the germline V gene are WNHNN and SYGVQD (reference sequence). V lost 0 bases, J lost 0 bases, and 14 bases lay in between. In DNA, the CDR3 is TGCGCCAGCAGTGAGTCGGCCTTACAGGGCTTGAACACTGAAGCTTTCTTT. Translation: CASSESALQGLNTEAFF.

CDR3: CASSQEVRAETQYF. The CDR3 DNA reads TGTGCCAGCAGCCAAGAAGTCAGGGCAGAGACCCAGTACTTC. This chain uses TRBV14 with TRBJ2-5; D is possibly TRBD1 (5 bases). The CDR3 is 14 residues long. The germline V gene has CDR1 SGHDN and CDR2 FVKESK. V dropped 0 bases and J dropped 4 bases, with 9 bases sitting between them.

The J gene is TRBJ1-1, the V gene TRBV6-2 or TRBV6-3, with 7 nucleotides matching TRBD1. The CDR3 has 14 amino acids. Germline CDR1 is MNHEY and CDR2 is SVGEGT. V lost 5 bases, J lost 0 bases, and 3 bases stayed unmatched. In DNA, the CDR3 is TGTGCCAGCAGTAAAGGGACAGTGAACACTGAAGCTTTCTTT. Translating gives CASSKGTVNTEAFF.

The chain uses TRBV7-6 and TRBJ2-1; perhaps TRBD2 as D (7 bases). Germline assignment: CDR1 SGHVS and CDR2 FNYEAQ. The V gene lost 3 bases and the J gene lost 6 bases, with 15 bases spanning the gap. This CDR3 comprises 15 residues. CDR3 sequence reads: CASSLAGAPGNEQFF. The CDR3 bases are TGTGCCAGCAGCTTGGCGGGGGCGCCGGGCAATGAGCAGTTCTTC.

The chain combines TRBV19 with TRBJ1-1; D unresolved. CDR1 LNHDA and CDR2 SQIVND come from the germline V gene (reference sequence). Trimming removed 9 bases at V and 4 bases at J, with 15 bases between. The CDR3 loop spans 13 amino acids. CDR3: CASNTGRSTEAFF. CDR3 in DNA: TGTGCCAGCAACACGGGGAGGAGCACTGAAGCTTTCTTT.

CDR3 bases: TGTGCCAGCAGTGGGGTCGGGGGCACTGAAGCTTTCTTT. Amino acids: CASSGVGGTEAFF. The gene calls are TRBV25-1 and TRBJ1-1; TRBD1 might be the D (5 bases). V lost 4 bases to trimming and J lost 4 bases, with 10 bases between them. Germline CDR1 reads MGHDK; CDR2 reads SYGVNS. CDR3 length: 13 amino acids.

This chain connects TRBV2 to TRBJ2-3; tentatively, D is TRBD1 (5 bases). CDR3 size: 12 residues. Trimming left V 8 bases short and J 4 bases short, with 10 bases between. Germline V gene sequence: CDR1 SNHLY, CDR2 FYNNEI. Here the CDR3 reads CASWGSPDTQYF. The CDR3 DNA sequence: TGTGCCAGCTGGGGCAGCCCAGATACGCAGTATTTT.